These 15 T cell receptor beta chains came from one sample sequenced in a study of relationships among human T cell subsets (dated by TCRdb to the early 2010s). Th1 cells were collected as the CD4+CD25-CD294- flow-through after CD25, CD56 and CD294 bead selections. Receptors were amplified or captured by multiplex PCR. Sequencing relied on a 454 GS FLX. TCR alpha and beta CDR3 regions were amplified from mRNA by semiquantitative ARM-PCR. In ARM-PCR, tagged nested gene-specific primers were used first, and communal superprimers then performed exponential amplification. In TCRdb, the public reads were trimmed at Q25 with fastp and aligned with MiXCR, with productive beta chains retained. Each CDR3 protein gets just one entry, which takes the most common genes and DNA from the rows behind it. This sample lists about 13,000 distinct CDR3 sequences; approximately 67% were detected once. The ten most abundant clones make up 25% to 30% of the sample.

The sequencing sample was made of CD4+ Th1 cells sorted from blood. The label giving this sample's cell subset or site can be read as: CD4+CD25-CD294- T helper 1 cells. Receptor source: a man in his forties in good health.

This sequence joins TRBV7-8 and TRBJ2-5; D is unresolved. The CDR3 is made up of 14 amino acids. The V gene lost 1 base and the J gene lost 0 bases, with 6 bases spanning the gap. Germline CDR1 SGHVS, CDR2 FQNEAQ. CDR3 amino acids: CASSLEIYQETQYF. As DNA, the CDR3 is TGTGCCAGCAGCTTAGAGATCTACCAAGAGACCCAGTACTTC. Looking up the rest from reference TRBV7-8 and TRBJ2-5 gives the full variable domain: GAGVSQSPRYKVAKRGQDVALRCDPISGHVSLFWYQQALGQGPEFLTYFQNEAQLDKSGLPSDRFFAERPEGSVSTLKIQRTQQEDSAVYLCASSLEIYQETQYFGPGTRLLVL.

The V gene is TRBV14, the J gene TRBJ2-1; D not resolved. Trimming took 0 bases from V and 9 from J, leaving 9 bases between them. The CDR3 runs to 13 residues. Germline V gene sequence: CDR1 SGHDN, CDR2 FVKESK. The DNA of the CDR3 is TGTGCCAGCAGCCAAGATTTGGGATCTGAGCAGTTCTTC. Its translation: CASSQDLGSEQFF.

Note on this clonotype: Sequence at one end of the junction differs from germline and may be a read error. The gene calls are TRBV27 and TRBJ2-7; maybe TRBD1 (7 bases). Per germline, CDR1 MNHEY and CDR2 SMNVEV (reference sequence). The CDR3 has 15 amino acids. The CDR3 DNA sequence: TGTGCCAGCAGTCCCACCGGGGCAGGGGGGCACGAGCAATACTTC. This gives the protein CASSPTGAGGHEQYF.

Of note for this clonotype: One end of the junction varies from germline; a read error may be responsible. The chain joins TRBV7-9 to TRBJ2-3, with D maybe TRBD2 (6 bases). Germline CDR1 reads SEHNR; CDR2 reads FQNEAQ (reference sequence). The CDR3 spans 12 residues. The CDR3 is CASSFLVLATNF. For the CDR3, the DNA is TGTGCCAGCAGCTTCTTGGTTCTAGCGACTAACTTT.

V usage is TRBV28 and J usage is TRBJ1-5; TRBD1 aligns across 9 bases. The CDR3 is 15 amino acids. Germline CDR1 reads MDHEN; CDR2 reads SYDVKM. Unmatched junction bases numbered 7, after V lost 6 bases and J lost 4 bases. The CDR3 protein is CASRRQGVNNQPQHF. The DNA of the CDR3 is TGTGCCAGCAGACGACAGGGGGTAAATAATCAGCCCCAGCATTTT.

The V and J genes are TRBV10-3 and TRBJ2-3; TRBD2 matches 11 bases. CDR1 is ENHRY and CDR2 is SYGVKD in the germline V gene. Germline trimming cut 10 bases from V and 5 bases from J; bases unmatched to any gene: 11. The CDR3 consists of 15 residues. The CDR3 is CATSLSGGAGDTQYF. CDR3 nucleotide sequence: TGTGCCACCTCTCTTAGCGGGGGGGCCGGAGATACGCAGTATTTT.

The chain recombines TRBV4-1 with TRBJ2-7; D might be TRBD1 (6 bases). The CDR3 consists of 14 residues. Trimming removed 4 bases from V and 2 bases from J, with 12 bases in between. Germline CDR1 MGHRA, CDR2 YSYEKL. The CDR3 sequence: CASSPGQTTYEQYF. CDR3 nucleotides: TGCGCCAGCAGCCCCGGACAGACTACCTACGAGCAGTACTTC.

Remarks on this clonotype: At one boundary the junction diverges from the germline segment, which might be a read error. V is TRBV28 and J is TRBJ2-6; no definite D call. Germline values: CDR1 MDHEN, CDR2 SYDVKM. This CDR3 comprises 13 residues. The CDR3 region is CASMPAGTNVLTF. CDR3 nucleotides: TGTGCCAGCATGCCCGCTGGGACCAACGTCCTGACTTTC.

This sequence joins TRBV2 and TRBJ2-3; 9 bases map to TRBD1. CDR1 and CDR2 (germline): SNHLY, FYNNEI. This CDR3 is built from 15 residues. Trimming took 3 bases from V and 2 from J; bases not matched to a gene: 3. Here the CDR3 DNA reads TGTGCCAGCAGTGAGGGGGACAGGGCCACAGATACGCAGTATTTT. Its protein product is CASSEGDRATDTQYF.

The chain recombines TRBV18 with TRBJ1-1; a weak D match, TRBD1 (5 bases). Per germline, CDR1 KGHSH and CDR2 LQKENI. This CDR3 region has 13 residues. The V gene lost 3 bases and the J gene lost 7 bases, with 12 bases spanning the gap. CDR3 region: CASSPQGAGEAFF. In DNA form, the CDR3 reads TGTGCCAGCTCACCCCAGGGCGCGGGTGAAGCTTTCTTT.

This clonotype was counted a few times. The chain recombines TRBV11-2 with TRBJ2-7, with D hard to call. Trimming pared 0 bases from V and 3 bases from J, leaving 3 bases between. The CDR3 consists of 12 residues. The germline V gene has CDR1 SGHAT and CDR2 FQNNGV. The CDR3 DNA sequence: TGTGCCAGCAGCTTAGACTTCTACGAGCAGTACTTC. Translating it yields CASSLDFYEQYF.

This clonotype has just a few counts. This chain connects TRBV4-1 to TRBJ2-1; the D gene could be TRBD1 or TRBD2 (5 bases each). CDR1 and CDR2 (germline): MGHRA, YSYEKL. V was cut by 3 bases and J by 8 bases, with 11 bases left in between. The CDR3 length is 13 residues. The CDR3 is CASSQIQGDEQFF. In DNA form, the CDR3 reads TGCGCCAGCAGCCAGATTCAGGGAGATGAGCAGTTCTTC.

The gene calls are TRBV29-1 and TRBJ1-2; 9 nucleotides match TRBD1. Per germline, CDR1 SQVTM and CDR2 ANQGSEA. The CDR3 is made up of 13 amino acids. Trimming took 1 base from V and 6 from J; bases not matched to a gene: 3. CDR3 sequence: CSVEVTGGHGYTF. CDR3 coding DNA: TGCAGCGTTGAAGTAACAGGGGGCCATGGCTACACCTTC.

This clonotype was counted a few times. CDR3 in amino acids: CASSLGSSTDTQYF. CDR3 nucleotides: TGTGCCAGCAGCTTAGGGAGTAGCACAGATACGCAGTATTTT. The rearrangement joins TRBV7-6 to TRBJ2-3; D not certain. The CDR3 runs 14 residues. Germline V lookup: CDR1 SGHVS, CDR2 FNYEAQ. Trimming left V 1 base short and J 0 bases short, with 5 bases between.

This chain joins TRBV10-2 and TRBJ2-6; D remains ambiguous. Trimming pared 8 bases from V and 0 bases from J, leaving 14 bases between. Germline assignment: CDR1 WSHSY and CDR2 SAAADI. CDR3 length equals 16 residues. CDR3 region: CASSRSQDSGANVLTF. CDR3 coding DNA: TGCGCCAGCTCTCGTTCCCAGGACTCTGGGGCCAACGTCCTGACTTTC.